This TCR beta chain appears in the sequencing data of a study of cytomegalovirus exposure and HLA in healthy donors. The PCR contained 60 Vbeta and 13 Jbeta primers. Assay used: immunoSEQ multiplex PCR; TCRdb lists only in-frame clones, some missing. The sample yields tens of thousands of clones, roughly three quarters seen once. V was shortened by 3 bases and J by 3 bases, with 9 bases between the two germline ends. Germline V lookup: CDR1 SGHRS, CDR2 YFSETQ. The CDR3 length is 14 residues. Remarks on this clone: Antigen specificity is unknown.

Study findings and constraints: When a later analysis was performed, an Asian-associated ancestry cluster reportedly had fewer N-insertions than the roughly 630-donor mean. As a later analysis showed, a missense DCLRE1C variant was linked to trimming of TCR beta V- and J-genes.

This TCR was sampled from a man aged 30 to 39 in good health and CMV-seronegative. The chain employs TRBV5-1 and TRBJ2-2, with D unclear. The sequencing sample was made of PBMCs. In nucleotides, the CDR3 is TGCGCCAGCAGCTCGAAGACTCACACCGGGGAGCTGTTTTTT. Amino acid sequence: CASSSKTHTGELFF.